Below, one TCR beta chain is given with its context. Its binding antigen is unknown. No much larger clone is present one base from it, and per-base qualities are unavailable. The record originates from a study of blood T cell repertoires in COVID-19 (dated by TCRdb to about 2020). Looking at the study overall: The collaborator samples originated in the United States, Italy and Spain and spanned the acute and convalescent phases of COVID-19. The prospective study material was composed of cDNA or gDNA derived from T cells, B-cell-depleted T cells, or PBMCs. The dataset comprised deeply sampled blood TCRbeta repertoires from subjects exposed to, actively infected with, or recovered from COVID-19. A freely available public database, intended as a resource for researchers studying the immune response to SARS-CoV-2, is where the repertoires were released. The samples were drawn from two sources: the first 160 participants of the ongoing ImmuneRACE study, and 950 to 1,500 subjects contributed by 6 global collaborators. Sample metadata almost always included a de-identified subject ID, COVID-19 status, age in years and sex. Where available, HLA class I and class II types were taken from metadata supplied by the sample provider and were not determined by assay-based typing.

Overall study results and their limits: The amount of clinical and demographic metadata varied by source and participant and was provided uncurated.

The collaborating institutions used their own protocols to collect whole blood in K2EDTA tubes. For TCRbeta analysis, collaborator samples were shipped as frozen whole blood, as isolated PBMCs, or as DNA extracted from either sample type. The CDR3 contains 15 residues, cysteine and phenylalanine counted. The entry retains the CDR3 DNA only, 45 bases that are in frame from base 1. Between the V and J ends, shortened by 2 bases and 1 base respectively, the junction contains 10 bases. According to the germline V gene, CDR1 reads KGHSH and CDR2 reads LQKENI. TCRbeta CDR3 regions were amplified from genomic DNA by means of the immunoSEQ Assay, a bias-controlled multiplex PCR. From the authors' description of their analysis: Nucleated cell counts per sample were estimated from amplification of reference gene primers within the assay. To quantify the absolute abundance of each unique TCRbeta CDR3 rearrangement, sequence reads were collapsed and filtered. For each sample, productive Simpson clonality was calculated as the square root of Simpson's diversity index over productive rearrangements. In TCRdb, the immuneACCESS table is reduced to in-frame sequences with V and J assigned. These tables do not hold every clone; where another copy was compared, an unresolved V gene accounts for under half, and the others remain unexplained. The DNA was the basis for D and trimming; V, J and clone size are from that table. Within this sample are just over 90,000 clones, with 70% to 80% of them counted one time only. The top ten clones comprise 15% to 20% of the sample.

The chain links TRBV18 with TRBJ2-3; a weak D assignment points to TRBD2 (5 bases agree). The sequenced sample consisted of peripheral blood. The TCR originated in a human donor in a cohort sampled during active COVID-19. This receptor has the CDR3 CASSPEGRGTDTQYF. The DNA sequence is given as TGTGCCAGCTCACCAGAGGGCCGAGGCACAGATACGCAGTATTTT.